This T cell receptor (beta chain) was observed in a study of blood T cell repertoires in COVID-19. Across the whole study: T cells, B-cell-depleted T cells, or PBMCs provided the cDNA or gDNA that served as material.

TCRdb's copy holds only in-frame clones and misses some; the assay was immunoSEQ multiplex PCR. Of some 50,000 clones in the sample, 70% to 90% were seen once. The study drew participants aged about 18 to 90 years from under 30 US areas. This CDR3 comprises 14 residues. CDR1 and CDR2 from the germline V gene are DFQATT and SNEGSKA (reference sequence). Trimming removed 3 bases from V and 8 bases from J; junction bases left unmatched: 9. The chain uses TRBV20-1 and TRBJ2-1, with 8 bases that match TRBD1. The receptor comes from a woman between 45 and 60 years old who had recovered from COVID-19. The source material was PBMCs or T cells enriched from blood (not recorded which). The CDR3 DNA is TGCAGTGCTAGTGGGTCGACAGGGGTGTATGAGCAGTTCTTC. Protein product: CSASGSTGVYEQFF.